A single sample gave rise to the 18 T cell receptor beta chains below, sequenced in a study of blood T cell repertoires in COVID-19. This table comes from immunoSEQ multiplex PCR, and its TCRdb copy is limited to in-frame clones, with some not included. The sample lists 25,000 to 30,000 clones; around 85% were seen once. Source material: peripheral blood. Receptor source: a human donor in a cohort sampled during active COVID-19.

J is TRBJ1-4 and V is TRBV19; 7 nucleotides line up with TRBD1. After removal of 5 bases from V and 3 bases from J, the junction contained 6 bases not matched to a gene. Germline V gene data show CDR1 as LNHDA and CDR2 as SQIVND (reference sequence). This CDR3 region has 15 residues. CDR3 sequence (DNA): TGTGCCAGTAGTCAAAACAGGGGTTCTAATGAAAAACTGTTTTTT. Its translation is CASSQNRGSNEKLFF. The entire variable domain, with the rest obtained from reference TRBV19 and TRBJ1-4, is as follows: DGGITQSPKYLFRKEGQNVTLSCEQNLNHDAMYWYRQDPGQGLRLIYYSQIVNDFQKGDIAEGYSVSREKKESFPLTVTSAQKNPTAFYLCASSQNRGSNEKLFFGSGTQLSVL.

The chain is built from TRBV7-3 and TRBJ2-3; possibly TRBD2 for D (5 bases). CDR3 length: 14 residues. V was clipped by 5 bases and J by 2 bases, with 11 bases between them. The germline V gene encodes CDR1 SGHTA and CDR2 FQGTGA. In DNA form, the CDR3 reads TGTGCCAGCAGCCTGGACTCGATCACAGATACGCAGTATTTT. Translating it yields CASSLDSITDTQYF.

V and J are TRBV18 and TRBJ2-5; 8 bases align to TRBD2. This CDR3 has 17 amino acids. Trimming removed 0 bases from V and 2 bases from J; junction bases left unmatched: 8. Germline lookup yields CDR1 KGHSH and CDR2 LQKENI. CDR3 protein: CASSPPTYLAGQETQYF. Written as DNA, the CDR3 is TGTGCCAGCTCACCACCCACATATTTAGCGGGGCAAGAGACCCAGTACTTC. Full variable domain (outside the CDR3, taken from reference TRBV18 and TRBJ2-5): NAGVMQNPRHLVRRRGQEARLRCSPMKGHSHVYWYRQLPEEGLKFMVYLQKENIIDESGMPKERFSAEFPKEGPSILRIQQVVRGDSAAYFCASSPPTYLAGQETQYFGPGTRLLVL.

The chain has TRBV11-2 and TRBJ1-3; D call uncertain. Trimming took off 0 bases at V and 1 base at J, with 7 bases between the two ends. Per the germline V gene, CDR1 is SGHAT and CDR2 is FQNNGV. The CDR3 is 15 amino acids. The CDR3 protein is CASSLERGSGNTIYF. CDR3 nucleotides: TGTGCCAGCAGCTTAGAGCGGGGATCTGGAAACACCATATATTTT.

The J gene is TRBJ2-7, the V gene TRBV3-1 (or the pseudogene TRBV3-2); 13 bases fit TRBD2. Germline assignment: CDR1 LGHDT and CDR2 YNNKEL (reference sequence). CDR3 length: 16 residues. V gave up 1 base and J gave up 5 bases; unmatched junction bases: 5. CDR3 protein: CASSQASGTSGDEQYF. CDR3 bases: TGTGCCAGCAGCCAAGCGAGTGGGACTAGCGGGGACGAGCAGTACTTC.

The CDR3 DNA reads as TGTGCCAGCAGCCAAGCATCGACAGGTGGGGGCGAGCAGTACTTC. Its protein product is CASSQASTGGGEQYF. The V call is TRBV3-1 (or the pseudogene TRBV3-2), the J call TRBJ2-7, with D tentatively TRBD1 (6 bases). V was pared by 1 base and J by 6 bases, with 16 bases between. Per the germline V gene, CDR1 is LGHDT and CDR2 is YNNKEL (reference sequence). This CDR3 region has 15 residues.

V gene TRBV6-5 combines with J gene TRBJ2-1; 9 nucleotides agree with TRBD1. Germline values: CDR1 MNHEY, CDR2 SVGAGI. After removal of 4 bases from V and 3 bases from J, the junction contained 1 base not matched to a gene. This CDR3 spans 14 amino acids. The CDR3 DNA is TGTGCCAGCAGTTGGGACAGGGACTACAATGAGCAGTTCTTC. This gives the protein CASSWDRDYNEQFF.

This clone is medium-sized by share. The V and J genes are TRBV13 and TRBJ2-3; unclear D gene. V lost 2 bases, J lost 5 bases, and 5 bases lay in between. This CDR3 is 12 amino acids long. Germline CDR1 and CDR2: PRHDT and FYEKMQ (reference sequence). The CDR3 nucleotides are TGTGCCAGCAGCTTATACGGAGATACGCAGTATTTT. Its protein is CASSLYGDTQYF.

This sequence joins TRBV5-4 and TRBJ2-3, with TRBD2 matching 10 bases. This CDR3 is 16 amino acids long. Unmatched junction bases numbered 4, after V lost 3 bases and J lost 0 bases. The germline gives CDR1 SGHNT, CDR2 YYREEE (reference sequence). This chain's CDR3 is CASSSLAGGSTDTQYF. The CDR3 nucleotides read TGTGCCAGCAGCTCATTAGCGGGAGGTAGCACAGATACGCAGTATTTT.

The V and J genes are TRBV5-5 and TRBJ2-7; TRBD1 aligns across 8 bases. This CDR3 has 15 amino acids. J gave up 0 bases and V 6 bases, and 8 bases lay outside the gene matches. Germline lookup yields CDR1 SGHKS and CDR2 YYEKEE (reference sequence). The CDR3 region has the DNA TGTGCCAGCACCTGGGGACAGGCTAGCTCCTACGAGCAGTACTTC. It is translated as CASTWGQASSYEQYF. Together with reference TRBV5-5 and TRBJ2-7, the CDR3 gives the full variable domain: DAGVTQSPTHLIKTRGQQVTLRCSPISGHKSVSWYQQVLGQGPQFIFQYYEKEERGRGNFPDRFSARQFPNYSSELNVNALLLGDSALYLCASTWGQASSYEQYFGPGTRLTVT.

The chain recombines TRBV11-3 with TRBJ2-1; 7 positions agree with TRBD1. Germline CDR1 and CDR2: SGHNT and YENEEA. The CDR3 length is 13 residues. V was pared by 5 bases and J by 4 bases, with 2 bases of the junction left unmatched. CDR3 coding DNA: TGTGCCAGCAGCAAGGGACAGTACAATGAGCAGTTCTTC. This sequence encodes CASSKGQYNEQFF.

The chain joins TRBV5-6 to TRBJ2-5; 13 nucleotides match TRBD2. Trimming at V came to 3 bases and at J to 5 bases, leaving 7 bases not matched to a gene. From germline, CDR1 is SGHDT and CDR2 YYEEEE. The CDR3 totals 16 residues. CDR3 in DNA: TGTGCCAGCAGCTGGACTAGCGGGAGTAGGCGGGAGACCCAGTACTTC. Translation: CASSWTSGSRRETQYF. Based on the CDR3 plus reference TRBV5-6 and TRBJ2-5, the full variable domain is DAGVTQSPTHLIKTRGQQVTLRCSPKSGHDTVSWYQQALGQGPQFIFQYYEEEERQRGNFPDRFSGHQFPNYSSELNVNALLLGDSALYLCASSWTSGSRRETQYFGPGTRLLVL.

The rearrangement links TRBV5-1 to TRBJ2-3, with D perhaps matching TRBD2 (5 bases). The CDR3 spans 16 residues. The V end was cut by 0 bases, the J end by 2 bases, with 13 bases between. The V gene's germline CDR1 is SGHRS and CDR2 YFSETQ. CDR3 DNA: TGCGCCAGCAGCTTGGGAGGGTCAGACACCACAGATACGCAGTATTTT. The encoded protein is CASSLGGSDTTDTQYF.

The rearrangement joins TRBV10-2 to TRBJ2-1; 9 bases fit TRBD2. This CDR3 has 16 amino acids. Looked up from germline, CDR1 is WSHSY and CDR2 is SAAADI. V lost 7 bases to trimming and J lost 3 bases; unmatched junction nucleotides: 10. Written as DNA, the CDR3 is TGCGCCAGCACCCCTATAGCGGGAGAGAGCTACAATGAGCAGTTCTTC. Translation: CASTPIAGESYNEQFF.

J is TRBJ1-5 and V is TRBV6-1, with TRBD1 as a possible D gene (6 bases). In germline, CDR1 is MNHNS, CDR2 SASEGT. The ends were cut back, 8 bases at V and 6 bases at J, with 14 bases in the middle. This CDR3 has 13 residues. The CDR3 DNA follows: TGTGCCAGCGTACAGGGTGAAGGTCAGCCCCAGCATTTT. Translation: CASVQGEGQPQHF.

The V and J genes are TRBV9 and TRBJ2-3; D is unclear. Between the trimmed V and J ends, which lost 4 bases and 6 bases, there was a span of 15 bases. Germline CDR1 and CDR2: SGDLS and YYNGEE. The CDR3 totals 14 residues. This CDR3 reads CASSMGPSRDTQYF. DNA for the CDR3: TGTGCCAGCAGCATGGGTCCCTCTAGGGATACGCAGTATTTT.

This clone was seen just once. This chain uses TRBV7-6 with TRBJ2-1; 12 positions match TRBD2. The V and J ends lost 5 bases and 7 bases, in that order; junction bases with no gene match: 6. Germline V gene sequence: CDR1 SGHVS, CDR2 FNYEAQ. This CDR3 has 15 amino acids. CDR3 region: CASSPTSGSRNEQFF. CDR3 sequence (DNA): TGTGCCAGCAGCCCGACTAGCGGGAGTAGGAATGAGCAGTTCTTC.

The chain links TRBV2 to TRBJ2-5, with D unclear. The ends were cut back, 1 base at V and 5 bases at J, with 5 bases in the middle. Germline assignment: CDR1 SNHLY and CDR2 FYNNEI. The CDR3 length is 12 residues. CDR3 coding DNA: TGTGCCAGCAGTGAAGACTATGAGACCCAGTACTTC. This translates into CASSEDYETQYF.